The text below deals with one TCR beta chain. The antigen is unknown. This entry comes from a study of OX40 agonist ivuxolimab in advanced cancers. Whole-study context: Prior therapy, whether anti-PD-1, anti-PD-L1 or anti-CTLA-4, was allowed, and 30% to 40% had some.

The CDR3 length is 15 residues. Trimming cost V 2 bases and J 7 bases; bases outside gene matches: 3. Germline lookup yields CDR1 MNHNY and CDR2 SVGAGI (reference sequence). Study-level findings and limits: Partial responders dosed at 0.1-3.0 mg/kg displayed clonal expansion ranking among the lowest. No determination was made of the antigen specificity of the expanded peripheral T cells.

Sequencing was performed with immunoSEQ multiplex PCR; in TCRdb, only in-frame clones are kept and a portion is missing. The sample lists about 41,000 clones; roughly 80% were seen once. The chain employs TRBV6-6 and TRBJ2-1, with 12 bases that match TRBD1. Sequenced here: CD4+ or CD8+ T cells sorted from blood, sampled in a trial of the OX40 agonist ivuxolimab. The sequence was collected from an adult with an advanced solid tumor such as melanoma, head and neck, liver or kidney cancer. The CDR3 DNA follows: TGTGCCAGCAGTTACGGGACAGGGGGCCTGAATGAGCAGTTCTTC. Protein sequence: CASSYGTGGLNEQFF.